This TCR beta chain stems from a study of blood T cell repertoires in COVID-19. The V gene's germline CDR1 is SGHVS and CDR2 FQNEAQ. This CDR3 spans 12 amino acids. V lost 5 bases to trimming and J lost 7 bases; unmatched junction nucleotides: 4. Only in-frame clones appear in the TCRdb table, and some are missing; sequencing was by immunoSEQ multiplex PCR. The table includes about 220,000 clones, about 80% detected once. The chain combines TRBV7-8 with TRBJ1-2, with TRBD1 identical over 7 bases. Sequencing was carried out using PBMCs or T cells enriched from blood (not recorded which). This clonotype was obtained from a man aged 35 to 55 who had recovered from COVID-19. This CDR3 is CASSTTGAGYTF. Written as DNA, the CDR3 is TGTGCCAGCAGCACAACAGGGGCTGGCTACACCTTC.